The 30 T cell receptor beta chains reported below all come from one sample, sequenced in a study of T cell clonality in common variable immunodeficiency. Assay used: immunoSEQ multiplex PCR; TCRdb lists only in-frame clones, some missing. The sample yields over 55,000 clones, without any singletons. Input material: peripheral blood mononuclear cells. These receptor sequences come from a person between 18 and 70 years old in good health.

This clone was found many times. The CDR3 extends 3 residues past the end of the read, so its final part is completed from the germline J gene. V usage is TRBV6-2 or TRBV6-3 and J usage is TRBJ2-6; D ambiguous. Germline values: CDR1 MNHEY, CDR2 SVGEGT. The ends were cut back, 0 bases at V and 0 bases at J, with 6 bases in the middle. This CDR3 is 16 amino acids long. The covered CDR3 bases are TGTGCCAGCAGTTACTCTAGGGTCTCTGGGGCCAACGTC. It yields the protein CASSYSRVSGANV. The entire CDR3 sequence reads CASSYSRVSGANVLTF.

This clone was observed many times. From the germline J gene comes the end of the CDR3, since the read stops 3 residues before it. The gene calls are TRBV28 and TRBJ1-2; the D gene is possibly TRBD1 (5 bases). Trimming shortened V by 8 bases and J by 6 bases, and 19 bases separated the two germline ends. CDR3 length: 14 amino acids. Germline CDR1 MDHEN, CDR2 SYDVKM. Partial CDR3 DNA: TGTGCCAGCGCCCCCAGGGCAGGGATCGATGGC. Amino acid sequence: CASAPRAGIDG. The CDR3 as a whole reads CASAPRAGIDGYTF.

At least ten counts were recorded for this clone. The read ends 3 residues shy of where the CDR3 ends; the end is completed using the germline J gene. This chain links TRBV20-1 with TRBJ2-7; TRBD2 matches 11 bases. The CDR3 is 14 amino acids. Trimming took 5 bases from V and 6 from J; bases not matched to a gene: 9. Per germline, CDR1 DFQATT and CDR2 SNEGSKA (reference sequence). CDR3 protein: CSASLAGGPLEQYF. The part of the CDR3 DNA that was read is TGCAGTGCTTCCCTAGCGGGAGGTCCCCTCGAG.

This clone turned up a few times. The read comes to an end 3 residues before the CDR3 does, leaving the germline J gene to fill in the end. The chain links TRBV11-1 to TRBJ2-5; D not resolved. Trimming took 0 bases from V and 4 from J, leaving 6 bases between them. The CDR3 spans 13 residues. Germline assignment: CDR1 SGHAT and CDR2 FQDESV (reference sequence). The DNA read from the CDR3 is TGTGCCAGCAGCTTAGCGCGGAGAGAGACC. Residues: CASSLARRET. Given in full, the CDR3 is CASSLARRETQYF.

This clone was found many times. Read sequence stops 3 residues before the CDR3 end, and the germline J gene provides the missing end. The chain recombines TRBV4-2 with TRBJ2-7; 12 bases are a match to TRBD1. This CDR3 has 15 residues. Germline-derived CDR1 and CDR2 are LGHNA and YNFKEQ. V shed 2 bases, J shed 6 bases, and the junction held 5 bases outside the gene matches. CDR3 DNA (partial): TGTGCCAGCAGCCAATACCGGGACAGGGGGCTCGAG. It codes for CASSQYRDRGLE. The whole CDR3 reads CASSQYRDRGLEQYF.

This clone was seen ten or more times. The CDR3 end falls 3 residues outside the read, so it is completed with the germline J gene. V gene TRBV19 combines with J gene TRBJ2-4, with 9 bases lining up with TRBD2. Germline CDR1 is LNHDA and CDR2 is SQIVND (reference sequence). The CDR3 runs to 13 residues. CDR3 region: CASSPGLASFQYF. Partial CDR3 DNA: TGTGCCAGTAGTCCCGGACTAGCGTCCTTT.

This clone has at least ten counts. The read terminates 3 residues ahead of where the CDR3 ends, so the germline J gene completes it. The V call is TRBV7-2, the J call TRBJ1-2; maybe TRBD1 (5 bases). Germline V CDR1 and CDR2: SGHTA, FQGNSA. The CDR3 is 13 residues long. With 5 bases removed from V and 5 bases from J, the gap between germline ends came to 12 bases. CDR3 in amino acids: CASSPRESYGYTF. The CDR3 DNA, read in part, is TGTGCCAGCAGCCCCAGGGAGTCTTATGGC.

This clone was recorded at least ten times. The CDR3 end is not reached by the read, which stops 3 residues before it; the germline J gene fills it in. V gene TRBV18 combines with J gene TRBJ2-2; the match to TRBD1 covers 8 bases. Per germline, CDR1 KGHSH and CDR2 LQKENI. V was pared by 0 bases and J by 1 base, with 4 bases of the junction left unmatched. This CDR3 has 17 residues. CDR3 loop: CASSPPKDRVNTGELFF. The CDR3 bases that were read are TGTGCCAGCTCACCACCGAAGGACAGGGTGAACACCGGGGAG.

This clone has a count of ten or more. The CDR3 is cut off 3 residues early in the read; its end comes from the germline J gene. The rearrangement joins TRBV19 to TRBJ1-5, with D possibly matching TRBD1 (5 bases). CDR1 is LNHDA and CDR2 is SQIVND in the germline V gene (reference sequence). The CDR3 sequence is 15 residues long. Trimming left V 7 bases short and J 4 bases short, with 17 bases between. Partial CDR3 DNA: TGTGCCAGTATGGTAATAGACAGTTTGAATCAGCCC. It translates to CASMVIDSLNQP. In full, the CDR3 reads CASMVIDSLNQPQHF.

This clone was counted ten times or more. The DNA ends 3 residues before the CDR3 does, and the rest of the CDR3 is filled in from the germline J gene. The rearrangement links TRBV28 to TRBJ2-1, with 10 bases identical to TRBD2. J was trimmed by 8 bases and V by 7 bases; bases with no gene match: 17. Germline CDR1 is MDHEN and CDR2 is SYDVKM. The CDR3 extends over 17 amino acids. CDR3 bases read: TGTGCCAGCAAACCAACGTGGGGTGCTAGCGGGAGTGATGAG. It yields the protein CASKPTWGASGSDE. The whole CDR3 is CASKPTWGASGSDEQFF.

At least ten counts were recorded for this clone. Read coverage stops 3 residues before the CDR3 terminus; the germline J gene supplies the remainder. The chain joins TRBV30 to TRBJ1-2, with D unclear. This CDR3 contains 13 residues. V was trimmed by 3 bases and J by 4 bases, leaving 12 bases between them. The germline CDR1 and CDR2 sequences are GTSNPN and SVGIG (reference sequence). CDR3 loop: CAWRYGQSYGYTF. The sequenced part of the CDR3 DNA is TGTGCCTGGAGGTATGGGCAGAGCTATGGC.

This clone was seen many times. The CDR3 is cut off 3 residues early in the read; its end comes from the germline J gene. V gene TRBV20-1 combines with J gene TRBJ2-5, with 10 bases fitting TRBD2. The CDR3 is 18 amino acids. Germline V CDR1 and CDR2: DFQATT, SNEGSKA (reference sequence). Trimming removed 6 bases from V and 0 bases from J; junction bases left unmatched: 16. CDR3 protein: CSAHHGLAGVGYQETQYF. Incomplete CDR3 DNA: TGCAGTGCCCACCACGGTCTAGCGGGAGTGGGGTACCAAGAGACC.

This clone was observed at least ten times. Coverage ceases 3 residues before the CDR3 finishes, and the germline J gene fills in the end. V and J are TRBV2 and TRBJ2-7, with a tentative D call TRBD1 (6 bases). This CDR3 contains 14 residues. Germline loops: CDR1 SNHLY, CDR2 FYNNEI. Trimming cost V 6 bases and J 2 bases, with 14 bases left between them. The CDR3 sequence is CASRETGLTYEQYF. The CDR3 bases that were read are TGTGCCAGCAGAGAGACAGGCCTCACCTACGAG.

This clone was detected many times. Read data end 3 residues before the CDR3 end; the end is taken from the germline J gene. The genes are TRBV6-1 and TRBJ1-2, with no clear D. The CDR3 is 15 residues long. The V end lost 2 bases, the J end lost 2 bases, and 12 bases lay between the germline ends. In germline, CDR1 is MNHNS, CDR2 SASEGT. The CDR3 spells CASSESVGLNYGYTF. Incomplete CDR3 DNA: TGTGCCAGCAGTGAATCGGTAGGGCTAAACTATGGC.

Note on this clone: The observed sequence ends 3 residues before the CDR3 terminus, with the missing tail filled in from the germline J gene. The chain is built from TRBV5-3 and TRBJ1-2, with D perhaps matching TRBD1 (6 bases). TRBV5-3 belongs to the ORF category, with a function that is uncertain. V was clipped by 0 bases and J by 4 bases, with 13 bases between them. CDR3 length: 15 residues. CDR3 sequence: CARSLVGGSLYGYTF. The covered CDR3 bases are TGTGCCAGAAGCTTGGTTGGGGGCTCCCTCTATGGC.

This clone was detected ten times or more. The read ends 3 residues early relative to the CDR3; the germline J gene fills the gap. The V and J genes are TRBV6-1 and TRBJ2-5; D unclear. Trimming stripped 1 base from V and 4 bases from J, with 7 bases between. Germline CDR1 reads MNHNS; CDR2 reads SASEGT. This CDR3 has 13 residues. CDR3 protein: CASSEDHRETQYF. CDR3 DNA (partial): TGTGCCAGCAGTGAAGATCATAGAGAGACC.

This clone has a count of ten or more. The CDR3 end lies 3 residues beyond the end of the read and is filled in from the germline J gene. The V call is TRBV6-2 or TRBV6-3, the J call TRBJ2-7; unclear D gene. This CDR3 has 11 residues. V was shortened by 5 bases and J by 5 bases, with 7 bases between the two germline ends. The germline CDR1 and CDR2 sequences are MNHEY and SVGEGT. CDR3 amino acids: CASSTSHEQYF. Incomplete CDR3 DNA: TGTGCCAGCAGTACAAGTCACGAG.

This clone was observed at least ten times. Coverage ceases 3 residues before the CDR3 finishes, and the germline J gene fills in the end. This chain connects TRBV28 to TRBJ2-3; D ambiguous. Looked up from germline, CDR1 is MDHEN and CDR2 is SYDVKM. CDR3 length equals 14 residues. V was cut by 3 bases and J by 0 bases, with 7 bases left in between. CDR3 DNA (partial): TGTGCCAGCAGTTTGCGCGGAAGCACAGATACG. As protein: CASSLRGSTDT. The full CDR3 is CASSLRGSTDTQYF.

Ten or more counts support this clone. The read ends 3 residues before the CDR3 terminus; that terminus is restored from the germline J gene. J is TRBJ2-7 and V is TRBV2; the D gene is possibly TRBD2 (6 bases). Germline V CDR1 and CDR2: SNHLY, FYNNEI. The CDR3 consists of 14 residues. The V end was cut by 7 bases, the J end by 2 bases, with 15 bases between. The covered CDR3 bases are TGTGCCAGCAAGGTGGGCGGGGCCACCTACGAG. It is translated as CASKVGGATYE. From start to end, the CDR3 is CASKVGGATYEQYF.

The table lists this clone with many counts. The CDR3 end is not reached by the read, which stops 3 residues before it; the germline J gene fills it in. V gene TRBV7-2 combines with J gene TRBJ2-7; perhaps TRBD2 as D (6 bases). The CDR3 runs to 14 residues. V gave up 3 bases and J gave up 2 bases, with 11 bases separating them. Germline assignment: CDR1 SGHTA and CDR2 FQGNSA. CDR3 amino acids: CASSFTGGTYEQYF. The CDR3 bases that were read are TGTGCCAGCAGCTTTACCGGCGGGACCTACGAG.

This clone was observed many times. The read ends 3 residues before the CDR3 terminus; that terminus is restored from the germline J gene. The chain has TRBV4-1 and TRBJ2-7; 14 bases are shared with TRBD2. This CDR3 is 17 amino acids long. Trimming removed 4 bases from V and 3 bases from J; junction bases left unmatched: 8. Germline V CDR1 and CDR2: MGHRA, YSYEKL. The DNA read from the CDR3 is TGCGCCAGCAGCCCGACTAGCGGGAGGGCCTGGGACTACGAG. Residues: CASSPTSGRAWDYE. The CDR3 in full is CASSPTSGRAWDYEQYF.

In its sample, this clone was seen many times. The read gets to within 3 residues of the CDR3 end, and the germline J gene fills in the rest. This chain connects TRBV2 to TRBJ2-1; weak D call: TRBD2 (5 bases). This CDR3 spans 13 amino acids. CDR1 is SNHLY and CDR2 is FYNNEI in the germline V gene. Trimming removed 7 bases from V and 9 bases from J, with 16 bases in between. Incomplete CDR3 DNA: TGTGCCAGCAATGGGGTGGGCGGGCCTGAG. Its translation: CASNGVGGPE. The full CDR3 protein reads CASNGVGGPEQFF.

The sample holds many counts of this clone. Read data end 3 residues before the CDR3 end; the end is taken from the germline J gene. The chain links TRBV6-2 or TRBV6-3 to TRBJ1-5; perhaps TRBD1 as D (5 bases). Germline V gene sequence: CDR1 MNHEY, CDR2 SVGEGT. With 8 bases removed from V and 5 bases from J, the gap between germline ends came to 10 bases. The CDR3 extends over 12 amino acids. The CDR3 bases that were read are TGTGCCAGCGGATGGGACTATCAGCCC. Translation gives CASGWDYQP. In full, the CDR3 reads CASGWDYQPQHF.

There are many counts of this clone. The CDR3 end falls 3 residues outside the read, so it is completed with the germline J gene. This chain connects TRBV2 to TRBJ2-7, with a tentative D call TRBD2 (6 bases). The V gene's germline CDR1 is SNHLY and CDR2 FYNNEI. This CDR3 contains 14 residues. Trimming pared 7 bases from V and 2 bases from J, leaving 15 bases between. CDR3 in amino acids: CASTGQRRAYEQYF. The sequenced part of the CDR3 DNA is TGTGCCAGCACCGGGCAGCGGAGGGCCTACGAG. The variable domain in full, with the rest retrieved from reference TRBV2 and TRBJ2-7, is EPEVTQTPSHQVTQMGQEVILRCVPISNHLYFYWYRQILGQKVEFLVSFYNNEISEKSEIFDDQFSVERPDGSNFTLKIRSTKLEDSAMYFCASTGQRRAYEQYFGPGTRLTVT.

The sample holds a few counts of this clone. The observed sequence ends 3 residues before the CDR3 terminus, with the missing tail filled in from the germline J gene. The V gene is TRBV18, the J gene TRBJ1-2; possible D gene TRBD1, 6 bases. Germline V gene sequence: CDR1 KGHSH, CDR2 LQKENI. The CDR3 is 15 residues long. The DNA read from the CDR3 is TGTGCCAGCTCACCAGCAGAGGGGGTCTACAATGAC. Translated: CASSPAEGVYND. The complete CDR3 reads CASSPAEGVYNDYTF.

Comments on this clone: The read falls 3 residues short of the CDR3 end, and the missing part is taken from the germline J gene. The J gene is TRBJ2-1, the V gene TRBV5-1, with a tentative D call TRBD1 (7 bases). Germline CDR1 is SGHRS and CDR2 is YFSETQ. Trimming shortened V by 0 bases and J by 0 bases, and 16 bases separated the two germline ends. This CDR3 region has 18 residues. This CDR3 is CASSLGLGGRGSYNEQFF. The DNA read from the CDR3 is TGCGCCAGCAGCTTGGGACTAGGGGGCCGGGGCTCCTACAATGAG.

This clone was seen at least ten times. The read comes to an end 3 residues before the CDR3 does, leaving the germline J gene to fill in the end. Other DNA sequences within the sample encode an identical CDR3. The chain uses TRBV6-2 or TRBV6-3 and TRBJ2-5, with 8 bases fitting TRBD2. CDR3 length: 14 residues. The V gene's germline CDR1 is MNHEY and CDR2 SVGEGT. The V segment lost 0 bases and the J segment 5 bases; nucleotides outside the gene matches: 2. CDR3 DNA, as far as it was read: TGTGCCAGCAGTTACTCGTCGGGGGGGGAGACC. This codes for CASSYSSGGET. The full-length CDR3 reads as CASSYSSGGETQYF.

With regard to this clone: With the read ending 3 residues before the CDR3 end, the germline J gene is used to fill in that end. The chain recombines TRBV4-2 with TRBJ2-7; tentatively, D is TRBD2 (5 bases). This CDR3 has 14 amino acids. Trimming removed 1 base at V and 3 bases at J, with 10 bases between. The germline V gene encodes CDR1 LGHNA and CDR2 YNFKEQ. The part of the CDR3 DNA that was read is TGTGCCAGCAGCCAAGGCGGACTCGACTACGAG. The encoded protein is CASSQGGLDYE. The whole CDR3 reads CASSQGGLDYEQYF.

Many counts were recorded for this clone. The read is 3 residues too short to cover the CDR3 end, so that end is filled in from the germline J gene. The chain combines TRBV6-2 or TRBV6-3 with TRBJ2-1; TRBD2 aligns across 9 bases. With V trimmed by 8 bases and J by 8 bases, 10 bases remained unmatched. This CDR3 is built from 14 residues. CDR1 is MNHEY and CDR2 is SVGEGT in the germline V gene. CDR3 bases read: TGTGCCAGCCGGGGGCTAGCGGGATGGGATGAG. This encodes CASRGLAGWDE. The entire CDR3 is CASRGLAGWDEQFF.

In its sample, this clone was seen many times. Read data end 3 residues before the CDR3 end; the end is taken from the germline J gene. V is TRBV4-1 and J is TRBJ2-7; D might be TRBD1 (6 bases). CDR1 is MGHRA and CDR2 is YSYEKL in the germline V gene. CDR3 length: 14 amino acids. Trimming took 1 base from V and 4 from J, leaving 11 bases between them. The sequenced part of the CDR3 DNA is TGCGCCAGCAGCCAAGGGGACAACCCTTACGAG. It encodes CASSQGDNPYE. In full, the CDR3 is CASSQGDNPYEQYF.